These T cell receptor beta chains were read from a single sample in a study of cytomegalovirus exposure and HLA in healthy donors. Measured with immunoSEQ multiplex PCR; TCRdb has only the in-frame clones, and not every one. The table includes some 160,000 clones, more than 80% detected once. Sequencing was performed on PBMCs. The receptors originated from a woman aged 40 to 50 in good health and CMV-seropositive. Each CDR3 is given with its conserved first and last residue. Fields, in order: D gene, V gene, CDR3 length, clone size, J gene, CDR3 protein, CDR3 DNA. D genes are given only for firm matches. Clone size is stated in some rows and not others, as once, few, many or a class when expanded.

>TRBD2|TRBV7-3|19|.|TRBJ2-3
CASSLYPWRTSGNTDTQYF
TGTGCCAGCAGCTTATACCCATGGAGGACTAGCGGCAACACAGATACGCAGTATTTT
>TRBD2|TRBV18|17|.|TRBJ2-7
CASSPGTSGIGAYEQYF
TGTGCCAGCTCACCGGGGACTAGCGGGATCGGGGCCTACGAGCAGTACTTC
>TRBD1|TRBV28|15|few|TRBJ1-5
CASASRTGFSQPQHF
TGTGCCAGCGCCTCCCGGACAGGGTTTAGCCAGCCCCAGCATTTT
>.|TRBV18|14|.|TRBJ2-7
CASSPPLNSYEQYF
TGTGCCAGCTCACCACCACTAAACTCCTACGAGCAGTACTTC
>.|TRBV11-2|14|.|TRBJ1-1
CASSLVREGTAAFF
TGTGCCAGCAGCTTAGTGCGTGAGGGTACTGCAGCTTTCTTT
>TRBD2|TRBV9|17|.|TRBJ2-3
CASSVGAAAGGTDTQYF
TGTGCCAGCAGCGTAGGAGCTGCGGCGGGGGGCACAGATACGCAGTATTTT
>TRBD1|TRBV15|15|once|TRBJ2-3
CATSTRDRGADTQYF
TGTGCCACCAGCACACGGGACAGGGGGGCAGATACGCAGTATTTT
>.|TRBV28|14|.|TRBJ1-1
CASSLLTENTEAFF
TGTGCCAGCAGTTTATTGACAGAGAACACTGAAGCTTTCTTT
>TRBD2|TRBV30|15|once|TRBJ2-1
CAWSVLGLAVGEQFF
TGTGCCTGGAGTGTACTAGGACTAGCGGTGGGTGAGCAGTTCTTC
>TRBD1|TRBV7-2|16|.|TRBJ2-7
CASSSIPGQGKGEQYF
TGTGCCAGCAGCTCAATACCGGGACAGGGGAAAGGAGAGCAGTACTTC
>.|TRBV19|13|once|TRBJ2-7
CASSPGNRYEQYF
TGTGCCAGTTCCCCCGGGAACCGATACGAGCAGTACTTC
>.|TRBV7-9|15|.|TRBJ1-1
CASRPAQVPRTEAFF
TGTGCCAGCAGACCAGCACAGGTTCCTCGCACTGAAGCTTTCTTT
>TRBD2|TRBV5-6|15|.|TRBJ2-7
CASSWGLARSYEQYF
TGTGCCAGCAGCTGGGGACTAGCGCGCTCCTACGAGCAGTACTTC
>.|TRBV11-3|15|.|TRBJ1-5
CASSLGPGVMKPQHF
TGTGCCAGCAGCTTAGGCCCAGGGGTGATGAAGCCCCAGCATTTT
>.|TRBV28|14|.|TRBJ2-7
CASSSGGSGGEQYF
TGTGCCAGCAGTTCGGGCGGTAGCGGAGGGGAGCAGTACTTC
>TRBD2|TRBV2|14|.|TRBJ2-7
CASSEVLAGVEQYF
TGTGCCAGCAGTGAAGTACTAGCGGGAGTGGAGCAGTACTTC
>.|TRBV7-9|11|.|TRBJ1-2
CSSSSGYGYTF
TGTTCCAGCAGCTCAGGGTATGGCTACACCTTC
>TRBD1|TRBV6-6|15|.|TRBJ2-2
CASSYLGQDTGELFF
TGTGCCAGCAGTTACCTCGGACAGGACACCGGGGAGCTGTTTTTT
>.|TRBV6-5|12|.|TRBJ1-2
CASSYPDSGYTF
TGTGCCAGCAGTTACCCTGACAGCGGCTACACCTTC
>.|TRBV11-1|15|.|TRBJ2-3
CASSFEGGSTDTQYF
TGTGCCAGCAGCTTTGAAGGGGGTAGCACAGATACGCAGTATTTT
>.|TRBV5-4|15|.|TRBJ2-1
CASSFGGRVYNEQFF
TGTGCCAGCAGCTTTGGCGGGCGCGTTTACAATGAGCAGTTCTTC
>.|TRBV27|14|.|TRBJ2-2
CASSPPGYTGELFF
TGTGCCAGCTCCCCACCGGGGTACACCGGGGAGCTGTTTTTT
>.|TRBV7-2|13|.|TRBJ2-2
CASSPRGTGELFF
TGTGCCAGCAGCCCCCGGGGCACCGGGGAGCTGTTTTTT
>TRBD1|TRBV5-4|13|.|TRBJ1-5
CASSPGQGQPQHF
TGTGCCAGCAGCCCGGGACAGGGTCAGCCCCAGCATTTT
>.|TRBV6-6|13|once|TRBJ2-7
CASSYRTAYEQYF
TGTGCCAGCAGTTACAGAACCGCCTACGAGCAGTACTTC
>.|TRBV7-3|13|.|TRBJ1-2
CASSLGQGSGYTF
TGTGCCAGCAGCTTGGGGCAGGGGTCTGGCTACACCTTC
>TRBD1|TRBV28|18|.|TRBJ2-3
CASSIMLMGQGLSDTQYF
TGTGCCAGCAGTATCATGTTGATGGGACAGGGTCTTTCAGATACGCAGTATTTT
>TRBD2|TRBV4-2|16|once|TRBJ2-3
CASSQTSGRATDTQYF
TGTGCCAGCAGCCAAACTAGCGGGAGGGCCACAGATACGCAGTATTTT
>.|TRBV5-1|13|.|TRBJ1-2
CASSWHTLLDYTF
TGCGCCAGCAGCTGGCACACCCTGCTCGACTACACCTTC
>TRBD1|TRBV5-1|15|.|TRBJ2-2
CASSLGGTENLELFF
TGCGCCAGCAGCTTGGGAGGGACAGAAAACCTCGAGCTGTTTTTT
>.|TRBV28|16|.|TRBJ2-7
CASSPRRAGQVYEQYF
TGTGCCAGCAGTCCTCGTCGAGCGGGACAGGTCTACGAGCAGTACTTC
>.|TRBV19|14|.|TRBJ2-2
CASSIGQNTGELFF
TGTGCCAGTAGTATCGGACAGAACACCGGGGAGCTGTTTTTT
>.|TRBV7-2|13|.|TRBJ1-2
CASSSPRGYGYTF
TGTGCCAGCAGCTCCCCTCGAGGCTATGGCTACACCTTC
>TRBD2|TRBV15|15|.|TRBJ2-7
CATSSKREGTYEQYF
TGTGCCACCAGCAGCAAGCGGGAGGGCACCTACGAGCAGTACTTC
>TRBD1|TRBV6-7|15|.|TRBJ1-3
CASSIDRVFGNTIYF
TGTGCCAGCAGCATTGACAGGGTCTTTGGAAACACCATATATTTT
>.|TRBV29-1|14|.|TRBJ1-1
CSVEVAGGRTEAFF
TGCAGCGTTGAAGTGGCGGGGGGCAGGACTGAAGCTTTCTTT
>TRBD2|TRBV7-9|16|.|TRBJ2-7
CASSSGLAGSLYEQYF
TGTGCCAGCAGCTCCGGACTAGCGGGATCACTCTACGAGCAGTACTTC
>.|TRBV7-3|16|.|TRBJ2-4
CASSSDQGLFGNIQYF
TGTGCCAGCAGCTCTGACCAGGGACTCTTTGGGAACATTCAGTACTTC
>TRBD2|TRBV28|15|.|TRBJ2-7
CASSITGTSSYEQYF
TGTGCCAGCAGTATAACCGGGACTAGCTCCTACGAGCAGTACTTC
>TRBD2|TRBV27|13|.|TRBJ2-7
CASRRTSAYEQYF
TGTGCCAGCAGGCGTACTAGCGCCTACGAGCAGTACTTC
>TRBD1|TRBV2|16|.|TRBJ1-5
CASSGTGGRSDQPQHF
TGTGCCAGCAGTGGGACAGGGGGGAGATCGGATCAGCCCCAGCATTTT
>.|TRBV27|12|.|TRBJ2-7
CASSFGGYEQYF
TGTGCCAGCAGTTTCGGAGGTTACGAGCAGTACTTC
>TRBD2|TRBV7-8|15|.|TRBJ2-3
CASSLEAGVTDTQYF
TGTGCCAGCAGCTTAGAAGCGGGGGTCACAGATACGCAGTATTTT
>.|TRBV2|10|.|TRBJ2-1
CASSYREQFF
TGTGCCAGCAGTTACAGGGAGCAGTTCTTC
>.|TRBV9|16|.|TRBJ2-2
CASTYVGGSHAGELFF
TGTGCCAGCACCTACGTCGGGGGTAGTCATGCCGGGGAGCTGTTTTTT
>TRBD2|TRBV27|16|.|TRBJ2-7
CASSFLSTSGSGEQYF
TGTGCCAGCAGTTTCCTGTCGACTAGCGGGAGTGGCGAGCAGTACTTC
>TRBD1|TRBV14|15|.|TRBJ1-3
CASSQTGVPGNTIYF
TGTGCCAGCAGCCAAACAGGGGTCCCTGGAAACACCATATATTTT
>.|TRBV7-8|17|.|TRBJ2-7
CASSLLIRAAYSYEQYF
TGTGCCAGCAGCTTACTTATCCGTGCTGCCTACTCCTACGAGCAGTACTTC